Listed below are T cell receptor beta chains from one sample, sequenced in a study of tumor and adjacent non-tumor tissue in lung cancer. TCRdb fed the multiplex PCR reads into MiXCR, producing one record per CDR3 protein. This sample carries approximately 120,000 distinct CDR3 sequences, 62% of them seen once, and the ten largest clones take 15% to 20%. The sequenced sample was distant non-tumor lung tissue. The source is a man aged 60-69 years with non-small cell lung cancer. Both conserved end residues are part of each CDR3. Each record gives: J gene, D gene, V gene, clone size, CDR3 protein, CDR3 DNA. D genes are given only for firm matches. Size is omitted from some rows. Given values are once, few, many or a class for expanded clones.

>TRBJ1-2|NA|TRBV5-1|NA
CASKTGQGTSYGYTF
TGCGCCAGCAAGACGGGGCAGGGAACTTCTTATGGCTACACCTTC
>TRBJ1-2|NA|TRBV11-3|once
CASSLGQGYTF
TGTGCCAGCAGCTTAGGGCAAGGCTACACCTTC
>TRBJ2-6|NA|TRBV6-5|once
CASSSAELAWTNVPTF
TGTGCCAGCAGTTCCGCAGAGCTAGCCTGGACCAACGTCCCGACTTTC
>TRBJ2-7|NA|TRBV20-1|many
CSARPQGNSYEQYF
TGCAGTGCTAGACCCCAGGGGAACTCCTACGAGCAGTACTTC
>TRBJ2-3|TRBD2|TRBV6-6|NA
CASSPALGSGRTDTQYF
TGTGCCAGCAGTCCCGCTTTAGGTAGCGGGAGAACAGATACGCAGTATTTT
>TRBJ2-7|TRBD2|TRBV29-1|many
CSVGLAGDRHEQYF
TGCAGCGTTGGACTAGCGGGAGATAGGCACGAGCAGTACTTC
>TRBJ1-4|NA|TRBV4-1|once
CASSQPWIGMDETLFF
TGCGCCAGCAGCCAACCCTGGATAGGGATGGATGAAACACTGTTTTTT
>TRBJ2-2|NA|TRBV11-1|NA
CASGPWGSGELFF
TGTGCCAGCGGTCCCTGGGGGAGTGGGGAGCTGTTTTTT
>TRBJ2-1|NA|TRBV29-1|many
CSSDGRSSYNEQFF
TGCAGCTCGGACGGGAGAAGCTCCTACAATGAGCAGTTCTTC
>TRBJ2-3|NA|TRBV7-2|few
CASSPSVHGTDTQYF
TGTGCCAGCAGCCCTTCTGTACACGGCACAGATACGCAGTATTTT
>TRBJ1-1|TRBD1|TRBV7-9|NA
CAGSPHRDRLNTEAFF
TGTGCCGGCAGCCCCCACCGGGACAGGCTGAACACTGAAGCTTTCTTT
>TRBJ2-1|NA|TRBV29-1|NA
CSVLQYDPYDEQFF
TGCAGCGTCCTCCAATACGACCCTTACGATGAGCAGTTCTTC
>TRBJ1-6|NA|TRBV28|NA
CASSSEPGAPRPLRF
TGTGCCAGCAGTTCAGAACCCGGGGCCCCTAGGCCCCTCCGCTTT
>TRBJ2-7|NA|TRBV11-3|NA
CASSIGALPGQTYEKYF
TGTGCCAGCAGCATTGGGGCCCTTCCCGGACAGACTTACGAGAAGTACTTC
>TRBJ1-4|NA|TRBV11-3|many
CASSLSSGPAEKLFF
TGTGCCAGCAGCTTAAGTTCCGGCCCGGCGGAAAAACTGTTTTTT
>TRBJ1-1|NA|TRBV11-1|NA
CVSSLSAGEAEAFF
TGTGTCAGTAGCTTATCGGCGGGCGAGGCTGAAGCTTTCTTT
>TRBJ2-2|NA|TRBV7-8|many
CASSSPRGSRQTNTGELFF
TGTGCCAGCAGCTCCCCCAGAGGCAGCAGACAAACGAACACCGGGGAGCTGTTTTTT
>TRBJ2-1|NA|TRBV6-1|many
CASRDPRREQFF
TGTGCCAGCAGAGATCCCCGCCGGGAGCAGTTCTTC
>TRBJ2-2|NA|TRBV11-2|once
CASSVGYNTGELFF
TGTGCCAGCAGCGTCGGATATAACACCGGGGAGCTGTTTTTT
>TRBJ1-3|NA|TRBV29-1|NA
CSAEGLGNAIYF
TGCAGCGCTGAAGGATTAGGGAACGCCATATATTTT
>TRBJ2-5|NA|TRBV20-1|few
CSARGQGRVTQYF
TGCAGTGCTAGAGGACAGGGGAGGGTGACCCAGTACTTC
>TRBJ2-2|NA|TRBV20-1|many
CSAISGNTGELFF
TGCAGTGCTATCTCAGGGAACACCGGGGAGCTGTTTTTT
>TRBJ2-5|NA|TRBV12-3/TRBV12-4|many
CASTKGETQYF
TGTGCCAGCACCAAGGGAGAGACCCAGTACTTC
>TRBJ1-5|TRBD1|TRBV4-1|NA
CASSQGQGVHPHHF
TGCGCCAGCAGCCAAGGACAGGGGGTTCATCCCCACCATTTT
>TRBJ2-6|NA|TRBV11-3|once
CASNQQGSGANFLTF
TGTGCCAGCAACCAACAGGGCTCTGGGGCCAACTTCCTGACTTTC
>TRBJ2-1|TRBD2|TRBV4-2|many
CASSQVSAGGNNEQFF
TGTGCCAGCAGCCAAGTGTCGGCGGGAGGGAACAATGAGCAGTTCTTC
>TRBJ2-5|TRBD2|TRBV2|NA
CASSESGAVGGSKETQYF
TGTGCCAGCAGTGAGTCGGGAGCTGTGGGCGGGAGCAAGGAGACCCAGTACTTC
>TRBJ2-1|TRBD2|TRBV29-1|NA
CSVEGISGTSGNEQFF
TGCAGCGTTGAAGGAATTAGCGGGACCAGTGGCAATGAGCAGTTTTTC
>TRBJ1-1|NA|TRBV29-1|NA
CIVGQVASLTEAFF
TGCATCGTTGGGCAGGTGGCATCTCTTACTGAAGCTTTCTTT
>TRBJ2-7|TRBD2|TRBV20-1|NA
CSARGGGRASNEQYF
TGCAGTGCTAGAGGGGGCGGGAGGGCCTCCAACGAGCAGTACTTC
>TRBJ2-7|NA|TRBV6-2/TRBV6-3|many
CASTPQGSHYEQYF
TGTGCCAGCACCCCTCAGGGGTCACACTACGAGCAGTACTTC
>TRBJ2-7|NA|TRBV7-9|NA
CASSPENQGYEQYF
TGTGCCAGCAGCCCGGAGAACCAAGGGTACGAGCAGTACTTC
>TRBJ2-7|TRBD1|TRBV24-1|few
CATSDPGTGGTYEQYF
TGTGCCACCAGTGATCCTGGGACAGGGGGAACCTACGAGCAGTACTTC
>TRBJ1-4|NA|TRBV4-1|many
CASSQALQGGEKLFF
TGCGCCAGCAGCCAAGCGCTTCAGGGAGGTGAAAAACTGTTTTTT
>TRBJ2-7|TRBD2|TRBV28|NA
CANARNGREGHEQYF
TGTGCCAACGCCCGGAACGGGCGGGAGGGCCACGAGCAGTACTTC
>TRBJ2-3|TRBD1|TRBV29-1|NA
CSVGRDSYTDTQYF
TGCAGCGTGGGCCGGGACAGCTACACAGATACGCAGTATTTT
>TRBJ2-5|NA|TRBV5-6|NA
CASSLGFQESQYF
TGTGCCAGCAGCTTGGGTTTTCAAGAGAGCCAGTACTTC
>TRBJ1-6|NA|TRBV6-6|many
CASSSQLNSPLHF
TGTGCCAGCAGTTCACAGCTTAATTCACCCCTCCACTTT
>TRBJ2-7|NA|TRBV6-5|many
CASRDEEGLAYEQYF
TGTGCCAGCAGAGATGAGGAGGGGCTAGCCTACGAGCAGTACTTC
>TRBJ2-3|NA|TRBV4-3|NA
CASSQDNQPPTDTQYF
TGCGCCAGCAGCCAAGATAACCAGCCGCCCACAGATACGCAGTATTTT
>TRBJ2-1|NA|TRBV19|NA
CASSLSQRFTNIEQFF
TGTGCCAGTAGTCTGTCCCAGCGCTTTACAAACATTGAGCAGTTCTTC
>TRBJ1-5|NA|TRBV12-3/TRBV12-4|NA
CASSIGRGSSNQPPHF
TGTGCCAGCAGTATAGGAAGGGGCAGTAGCAATCAGCCCCCGCATTTT
>TRBJ2-2|TRBD2|TRBV29-1|NA
CSVYRISGTNTGELFF
TGCAGCGTGTACAGGATTAGCGGGACGAACACCGGGGAGCTGTTTTTT
>TRBJ1-5|TRBD1|TRBV29-1|many
CSAGQGNQPQHF
TGCAGCGCCGGACAGGGAAACCAGCCCCAGCATTTT
>TRBJ2-7|NA|TRBV7-7|NA
CPSSLGQDYEHYF
TGTCCTAGCAGCTTAGGCCAGGACTACGAGCATTACTTC
>TRBJ2-7|NA|TRBV7-9|many
CASSATERASYEQYF
TGTGCCAGCAGCGCGACAGAGCGGGCCTCCTACGAGCAGTACTTC
>TRBJ2-7|NA|TRBV7-2|NA
CASSPETGRAFSYGQYF
TGTGCCAGCAGCCCCGAGACAGGACGTGCTTTCTCCTACGGGCAGTACTTC
>TRBJ1-4|TRBD1|TRBV5-1|many
CASSPGTGREKLFF
TGCGCCAGCAGCCCAGGGACAGGGCGGGAAAAACTGTTTTTT
>TRBJ2-5|NA|TRBV4-1|many
CASSQDWRGLQETQYF
TGCGCCAGCAGCCAAGATTGGAGGGGCCTCCAAGAGACCCAGTACTTC
>TRBJ1-2|NA|TRBV5-1|NA
CASSPLAKNYGYTF
TGCGCCAGCAGTCCCTTGGCAAAGAACTATGGCTACACCTTC
>TRBJ2-7|NA|TRBV5-6|NA
CANCPVSRSYEQYF
TGTGCCAACTGCCCCGTGAGCAGATCCTACGAGCAATACTTC
>TRBJ2-7|NA|TRBV2|NA
CASSDQGQSYEQYF
TGTGCCAGCAGTGACCAGGGTCAGTCCTACGAGCAGTACTTC
>TRBJ2-3|NA|TRBV5-3|many
CARRRSLGALFTDTQYF
TGTGCCAGAAGAAGGAGCCTGGGAGCCCTTTTCACAGATACGCAGTATTTT